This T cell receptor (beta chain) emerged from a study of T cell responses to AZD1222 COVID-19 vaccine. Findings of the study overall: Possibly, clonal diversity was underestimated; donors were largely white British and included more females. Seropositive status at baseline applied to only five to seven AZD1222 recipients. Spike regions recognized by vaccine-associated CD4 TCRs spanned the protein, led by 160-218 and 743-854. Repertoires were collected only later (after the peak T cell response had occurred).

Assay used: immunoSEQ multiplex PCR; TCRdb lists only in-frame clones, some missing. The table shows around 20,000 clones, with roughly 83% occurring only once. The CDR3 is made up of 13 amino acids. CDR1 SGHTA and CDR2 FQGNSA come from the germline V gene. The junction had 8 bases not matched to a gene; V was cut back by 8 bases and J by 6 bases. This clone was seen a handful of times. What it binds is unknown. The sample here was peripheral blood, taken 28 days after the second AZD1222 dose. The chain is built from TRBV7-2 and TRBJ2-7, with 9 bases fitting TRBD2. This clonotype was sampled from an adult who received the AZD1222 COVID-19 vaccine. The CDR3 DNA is TGTGCCAGCCGGCCTAGCGGGAACTCCGAGCAGTACTTC. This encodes CASRPSGNSEQYF.